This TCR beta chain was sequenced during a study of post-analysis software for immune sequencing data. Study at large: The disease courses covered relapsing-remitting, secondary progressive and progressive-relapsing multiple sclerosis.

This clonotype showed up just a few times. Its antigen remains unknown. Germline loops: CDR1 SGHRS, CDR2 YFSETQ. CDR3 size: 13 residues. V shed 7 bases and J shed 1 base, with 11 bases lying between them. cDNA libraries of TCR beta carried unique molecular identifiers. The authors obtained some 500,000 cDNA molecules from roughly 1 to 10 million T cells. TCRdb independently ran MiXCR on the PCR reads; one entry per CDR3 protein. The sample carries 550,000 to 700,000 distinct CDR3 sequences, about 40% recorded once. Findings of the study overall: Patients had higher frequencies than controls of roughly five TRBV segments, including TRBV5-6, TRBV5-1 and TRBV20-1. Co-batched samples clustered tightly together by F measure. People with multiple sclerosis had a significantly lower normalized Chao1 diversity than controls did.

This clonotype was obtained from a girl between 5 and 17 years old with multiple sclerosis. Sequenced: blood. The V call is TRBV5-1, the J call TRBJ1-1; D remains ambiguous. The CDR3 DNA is TGCGCCAGCCGAACTCGGGAGAACACTGAAGCTTTCTTT. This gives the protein CASRTRENTEAFF.